Below are 21 T cell receptor beta chains sequenced from a single sample in a study of blood T cell repertoires in COVID-19. Profiling relied on immunoSEQ multiplex PCR, and the TCRdb table lists in-frame clones only, not all of them. The profile covers nearly 250,000 clones, with more than 75% appearing a single time and approximately 2.1% taken by the ten largest. The sequenced material came from PBMCs or T cells enriched from blood (not recorded which). The origin of the receptors is a woman aged 45-65 years who had recovered from COVID-19.

This clone was observed a single time. The chain employs TRBV7-6 and TRBJ2-7, with D perhaps TRBD1 (5 bases). Germline CDR1 is SGHVS and CDR2 is FNYEAQ. The germline V and J ends were trimmed by 4 bases and 3 bases, with 25 bases remaining between them. The CDR3 loop spans 18 amino acids. The CDR3 sequence: CASSSPLTVGRKDYEQYF. The CDR3 DNA reads as TGTGCCAGCAGCTCACCCTTGACAGTGGGGCGTAAGGACTACGAGCAGTACTTC.

V usage is TRBV4-3 and J usage is TRBJ1-3; D ambiguous. The germline V gene has CDR1 LGHNA and CDR2 YSLEER. There are 16 residues in the CDR3. Trimming removed 0 bases at V and 2 bases at J, with 11 bases between. The CDR3 region is CASSQDTWGAGNTIYF. The CDR3 nucleotides read TGCGCCAGCAGCCAAGACACTTGGGGAGCTGGAAACACCATATATTTT.

As to this clone: Different DNA sequences within this sample yield the same CDR3. V is TRBV4-3 and J is TRBJ2-1; no reliable D call. Germline CDR1 reads LGHNA; CDR2 reads YSLEER. This CDR3 is 15 amino acids long. The V end lost 1 base, the J end lost 0 bases, and 7 bases lay between the germline ends. The CDR3 DNA reads TGCGCCAGCAGCCAAGGCCGGAGCTCCTACAATGAGCAGTTCTTC. It translates to CASSQGRSSYNEQFF.

In this sample, this clone turned up a few times. The V call is TRBV6-5, the J call TRBJ1-2, with 8 bases that match TRBD1. Germline-derived CDR1 and CDR2 are MNHEY and SVGAGI. V shed 6 bases, J shed 7 bases, and the junction held 10 bases outside the gene matches. The CDR3 has 14 amino acids. This CDR3 is CASRMDRVSRGYTF. CDR3 bases: TGTGCCAGCAGGATGGACAGGGTCTCCCGTGGCTACACCTTC.

J is TRBJ2-2 and V is TRBV11-3; D not certain. V was shortened by 5 bases and J by 0 bases, with 13 bases between the two germline ends. Germline values: CDR1 SGHNT, CDR2 YENEEA. The CDR3 sequence is 16 residues long. The CDR3 protein is CASSVLGNPNTGELFF. CDR3 sequence (DNA): TGTGCCAGCAGCGTTCTGGGCAATCCGAACACCGGGGAGCTGTTTTTT.

This chain joins TRBV5-1 and TRBJ2-3; 8 bases match TRBD2. This CDR3 has 15 residues. CDR1 and CDR2 (germline): SGHRS, YFSETQ. Unmatched junction bases numbered 6, after V lost 0 bases and J lost 6 bases. The CDR3 DNA sequence: TGCGCCAGCAGCTTGGTAACTAGCGGCCAGGATACGCAGTATTTT. The encoded protein is CASSLVTSGQDTQYF.

As to this clone: Other DNA sequences in this sample translate to the same CDR3. The chain employs TRBV7-3 and TRBJ1-6, with D perhaps TRBD1 (5 bases). Trimming took off 5 bases at V and 7 bases at J, with 9 bases between the two ends. CDR3 size: 13 residues. Germline CDR1 reads SGHTA; CDR2 reads FQGTGA. The CDR3 reads CASSLGGNSPLHF. The CDR3 DNA reads TGTGCCAGCAGCCTGGGGGGGAATTCACCCCTCCACTTT.

This clone was seen only once. V is TRBV4-1 and J is TRBJ1-3, with 9 nucleotides matching TRBD1. J was trimmed by 4 bases and V by 2 bases; bases with no gene match: 12. Germline CDR1 is MGHRA and CDR2 is YSYEKL. CDR3 length equals 18 residues. In DNA, the CDR3 is TGCGCCAGCAGCCAAAGAGGTATAGGGGACAGGGAAGGAAACACCATATATTTT. Encoded protein: CASSQRGIGDREGNTIYF.

This clone was recorded only once. This chain links TRBV2 with TRBJ1-2; 10 bases agree with TRBD1. The CDR3 loop spans 15 amino acids. CDR1 and CDR2 (germline): SNHLY, FYNNEI. J gave up 1 base and V 7 bases, and 6 bases lay outside the gene matches. In DNA form, the CDR3 reads TGTGCCAGCAAGACAGGGGGCGGTAGTAACTATGGCTACACCTTC. This gives the protein CASKTGGGSNYGYTF.

The rearrangement uses TRBV7-2 and TRBJ1-1; no clear D gene. The length of the CDR3 is 13 residues. Germline loops: CDR1 SGHTA, CDR2 FQGNSA. V dropped 6 bases and J dropped 1 base, with 9 bases sitting between them. CDR3: CASRLLRNTEAFF. DNA for the CDR3: TGTGCCAGCAGGTTGCTGAGGAACACTGAAGCTTTCTTT.

This rearrangement joins TRBV10-3 to TRBJ1-5; possible D gene TRBD1, 6 bases. Trimming removed 7 bases from V and 4 bases from J, with 11 bases in between. CDR1 and CDR2 (germline): ENHRY, SYGVKD. The CDR3 spans 13 residues. CDR3 sequence reads: CAINDRLNQPQHF. CDR3 DNA: TGTGCCATCAATGACAGGCTAAATCAGCCCCAGCATTTT.

V gene TRBV4-3 combines with J gene TRBJ1-2; no clear D gene. Deletions cut 0 bases from V and 0 bases from J, with 5 bases between. The germline CDR1 and CDR2 sequences are LGHNA and YSLEER. The CDR3 runs to 14 residues. The CDR3 region has the DNA TGCGCCAGCAGCCAAGATCCGGCTAACTATGGCTACACCTTC. Encoded protein: CASSQDPANYGYTF.

The chain has TRBV7-2 and TRBJ2-2; maybe TRBD1 (6 bases). Germline values: CDR1 SGHTA, CDR2 FQGNSA. The CDR3 is made up of 15 amino acids. V was trimmed by 5 bases and J by 4 bases, leaving 14 bases between them. The CDR3 sequence is CASSQPGHLTGELFF. Written as DNA, the CDR3 is TGTGCCAGCAGCCAGCCGGGACACCTCACCGGGGAGCTGTTTTTT.

The chain is built from TRBV28 and TRBJ2-3; 8 bases map to TRBD2. The trim removed 4 bases at V and 1 base at J, leaving 4 bases unmatched. Germline assignment: CDR1 MDHEN and CDR2 SYDVKM. There are 15 residues in the CDR3. CDR3 sequence: CASSSLAGGTDTQYF. Written as DNA, the CDR3 is TGTGCCAGCAGTTCGCTAGCGGGTGGCACAGATACGCAGTATTTT.

The chain joins TRBV6-2 or TRBV6-3 to TRBJ2-5; D is unclear. Germline V gene lookup returns CDR1 MNHEY and CDR2 SVGEGT. The CDR3 totals 14 residues. V was shortened by 6 bases and J by 1 base, with 12 bases between the two germline ends. The CDR3 sequence: CASSPGAVQETQYF. CDR3 DNA: TGTGCCAGCAGCCCCGGTGCGGTCCAAGAGACCCAGTACTTC.

This chain links TRBV7-2 with TRBJ2-5; D unresolved. The CDR3 length is 16 residues. The germline CDR1 and CDR2 sequences are SGHTA and FQGNSA. Trimming took 0 bases from V and 2 from J, leaving 13 bases between them. The CDR3 sequence: CASSLAQTLLQETQYF. CDR3 coding DNA: TGTGCCAGCAGCTTAGCGCAGACACTGTTGCAAGAGACCCAGTACTTC.

The chain links TRBV2 to TRBJ2-7; D remains unclear. In germline, CDR1 is SNHLY, CDR2 FYNNEI. The CDR3 has 13 residues. V lost 4 bases and J 3 bases, leaving 10 bases between the germline ends. The CDR3 DNA sequence: TGTGCCAGCAGTGTTGGCCCCGTCTACGAGCAGTACTTC. It translates to CASSVGPVYEQYF.

This rearrangement joins TRBV10-1 to TRBJ1-4, with a weak D call TRBD1 (5 bases). The germline V gene encodes CDR1 WNHNN and CDR2 SYGVQD (reference sequence). The ends were cut back, 0 bases at V and 7 bases at J, with 15 bases in the middle. This CDR3 region has 16 residues. CDR3 protein: CASSESGTGGGEKLFF. CDR3 bases: TGCGCCAGCAGTGAGTCCGGGACTGGGGGAGGTGAAAAACTGTTTTTT.

The chain has TRBV24-1 and TRBJ1-2; 7 bases map to TRBD1. Germline values: CDR1 KGHDR, CDR2 SFDVKD. The V segment lost 4 bases and the J segment 2 bases; nucleotides outside the gene matches: 3. The CDR3 has 14 residues. CDR3 DNA: TGTGCCACCAGTGACCCGGGACAGAACTATGGCTACACCTTC. Its translation: CATSDPGQNYGYTF.

The rearrangement joins TRBV2 to TRBJ1-5; TRBD1 aligns across 9 bases. CDR1 is SNHLY and CDR2 is FYNNEI in the germline V gene. Germline trimming cut 4 bases from V and 2 bases from J; bases unmatched to any gene: 0. This CDR3 has 14 residues. The CDR3 DNA reads TGTGCCAGCAGTGGGACAGGGGGCAATCAGCCCCAGCATTTT. Translation: CASSGTGGNQPQHF.

The chain is built from TRBV11-3 and TRBJ2-3, with D hard to call. The CDR3 extends over 13 amino acids. Germline values: CDR1 SGHNT, CDR2 YENEEA. V lost 0 bases and J 4 bases, leaving 5 bases between the germline ends. The CDR3 sequence is CASSLDRPDTQYF. CDR3 in DNA: TGTGCCAGCAGCTTAGACAGGCCAGATACGCAGTATTTT. The full variable domain, completed using reference TRBV11-3 and TRBJ2-3, is EAGVVQSPRYKIIEKKQPVAFWCNPISGHNTLYWYLQNLGQGPELLIRYENEEAVDDSQLPKDRFSAERLKGVDSTLKIQPAELGDSAVYLCASSLDRPDTQYFGPGTRLTVL.